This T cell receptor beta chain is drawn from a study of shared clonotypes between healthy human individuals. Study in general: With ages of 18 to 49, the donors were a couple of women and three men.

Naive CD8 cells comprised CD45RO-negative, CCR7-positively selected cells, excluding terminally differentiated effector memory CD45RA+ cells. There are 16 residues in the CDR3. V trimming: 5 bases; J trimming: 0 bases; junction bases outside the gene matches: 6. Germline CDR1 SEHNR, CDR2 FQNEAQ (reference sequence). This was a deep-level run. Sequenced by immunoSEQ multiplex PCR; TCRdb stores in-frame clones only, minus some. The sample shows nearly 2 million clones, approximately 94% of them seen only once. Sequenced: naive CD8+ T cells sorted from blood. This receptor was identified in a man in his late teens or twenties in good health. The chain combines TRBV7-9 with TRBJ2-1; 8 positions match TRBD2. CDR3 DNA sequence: TGTGCCAGCAGCCCACGACTAGCGCGCTCCTACAATGAGCAGTTCTTC. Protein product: CASSPRLARSYNEQFF.